A single sample gave rise to the 32 T cell receptor beta chains below, sequenced in a study of blood T cell repertoires in COVID-19. Repertoires were generated with immunoSEQ multiplex PCR, while TCRdb's copy carries only in-frame clones and drops some. The sample lists about 170,000 clones, about 80% occurring once. The sequenced material came from peripheral blood. All receptors come from a man between 65 and 79 years old with active or convalescent COVID-19.

The chain is built from TRBV15 and TRBJ1-4; possible D gene TRBD1, 5 bases. The CDR3 loop spans 14 amino acids. Trimming shortened V by 0 bases and J by 7 bases, and 9 bases separated the two germline ends. In germline, CDR1 is LNHNV, CDR2 YYDKDF (reference sequence). This chain's CDR3 is CATSRDRRGEKLFF. The CDR3 coding sequence is TGTGCCACCAGCAGAGATCGGAGGGGTGAAAAACTGTTTTTT.

The V gene is TRBV6-2 or TRBV6-3, the J gene TRBJ2-7; D is unresolved. The CDR3 runs to 12 residues. V was cut by 4 bases and J by 3 bases, with 7 bases left in between. The V gene's germline CDR1 is MNHEY and CDR2 SVGEGT. The CDR3 region has the DNA TGTGCCAGCAGTTTGAGATACTACGAGCAGTACTTC. This codes for CASSLRYYEQYF.

In this sample, this clone turned up a few times. The genes are TRBV7-9 and TRBJ2-7, with 13 bases aligning to TRBD2. The CDR3 is made up of 15 amino acids. Germline values: CDR1 SEHNR, CDR2 FQNEAQ (reference sequence). After removal of 5 bases from V and 3 bases from J, the junction contained 4 bases not matched to a gene. CDR3 sequence: CASSRTSGSNYEQYF. CDR3 sequence (DNA): TGTGCCAGCAGCCGGACTAGCGGGAGTAACTACGAGCAGTACTTC.

The chain links TRBV11-2 to TRBJ1-1; D is perhaps TRBD1 (6 bases). The CDR3 spans 13 residues. Germline CDR1 SGHAT, CDR2 FQNNGV. Trimming cost V 4 bases and J 10 bases, with 16 bases left between them. The DNA of the CDR3 is TGTGCCAGCAGCTCAACTTGGACAGACGGAGCTTTCTTT. It codes for CASSSTWTDGAFF. Using reference TRBV11-2 and TRBJ1-1 for the parts outside the CDR3, the full variable domain is EAGVAQSPRYKIIEKRQSVAFWCNPISGHATLYWYQQILGQGPKLLIQFQNNGVVDDSQLPKDRFSAERLKGVDSTLKIQPAKLEDSAVYLCASSSTWTDGAFFGQGTRLTVV.

The DNA for the CDR3 is TGTGCCACCAGCAGGGATTATAGAGAGGGAGACACCGGGGAGCTGTTTTTT. Translation gives CATSRDYREGDTGELFF. This chain connects TRBV15 to TRBJ2-2, with D possibly matching TRBD2 (5 bases). The germline V gene encodes CDR1 LNHNV and CDR2 YYDKDF (reference sequence). Deletions cut 3 bases from V and 3 bases from J, with 17 bases between. The CDR3 covers 17 residues.

This chain connects TRBV27 to TRBJ1-5, with 7 bases that match TRBD1. The CDR3 sequence is 15 residues long. Germline loops: CDR1 MNHEY, CDR2 SMNVEV (reference sequence). V trimming: 4 bases; J trimming: 4 bases; junction bases outside the gene matches: 7. CDR3 loop: CASSSRQGGNQPQHF. The CDR3 DNA reads TGTGCCAGCAGTTCCAGACAGGGTGGAAATCAGCCCCAGCATTTT.

CDR3 amino acids: CASSPDRGYGYTF. The CDR3 bases are TGTGCCAGCAGCCCCGATCGGGGCTATGGCTACACCTTC. V gene TRBV7-2 combines with J gene TRBJ1-2; no clear D. Per the germline V gene, CDR1 is SGHTA and CDR2 is FQGNSA. The CDR3 is 13 residues long. Trimming removed 5 bases from V and 4 bases from J, with 11 bases in between. Based on the CDR3 plus reference TRBV7-2 and TRBJ1-2, the full variable domain is GAGVSQSPSNKVTEKGKDVELRCDPISGHTALYWYRQSLGQGLEFLIYFQGNSAPDKSGLPSDRFSAERTGGSVSTLTIQRTQQEDSAVYLCASSPDRGYGYTFGSGTRLTVV.

The rearrangement links TRBV7-2 to TRBJ2-2; 7 nucleotides match TRBD2. V lost 3 bases to trimming and J lost 7 bases; unmatched junction nucleotides: 8. The CDR3 totals 15 residues. The germline CDR1 and CDR2 sequences are SGHTA and FQGNSA. CDR3 bases: TGTGCCAGCAGCTTCGGGACTACGAGAGGCGGGGAGCTGTTTTTT. Translated: CASSFGTTRGGELFF.

This chain links TRBV28 with TRBJ1-5; D possibly corresponds to TRBD1 (5 bases). The CDR3 is made up of 10 amino acids. Per germline, CDR1 MDHEN and CDR2 SYDVKM. The CDR3, as DNA: TGTGTTACGGGGGATCAGCCCCAGCATTTT. Translating it yields CVTGDQPQHF. Supplemented by reference TRBV28 and TRBJ1-5, the full variable domain reads DVKVTQSSRYLVKRTGEKVFLECVQDMDHENMFWYRQDPGLGLRLIYFSYDVKMKEKGDIPEGYSVSREKKERFSLILESASTNQTSMYLCVTGDQPQHFGDGTRLSIL.

The CDR3 here is CASSIIPGTSNTDTQYF. Here the CDR3 DNA reads TGTGCCAGTAGTATAATACCCGGGACTTCAAACACAGATACGCAGTATTTT. The chain carries TRBV19 and TRBJ2-3; maybe TRBD2 (6 bases). Germline lookup yields CDR1 LNHDA and CDR2 SQIVND (reference sequence). CDR3 length equals 17 residues. V was clipped by 2 bases and J by 2 bases, with 17 bases between them.

The CDR3 bases are TGTGCCAGCAAAACCCAGGGCTCGAAGACCATATATTTT. It is translated as CASKTQGSKTIYF. This sequence joins TRBV6-5 and TRBJ1-3; maybe TRBD1 (5 bases). V shed 7 bases and J shed 10 bases, with 17 bases lying between them. The CDR3 totals 13 residues. Germline V CDR1 and CDR2: MNHEY, SVGAGI.

The V and J genes are TRBV5-1 and TRBJ2-3, with D unresolved. The CDR3 extends over 13 amino acids. Trimming shortened V by 0 bases and J by 5 bases, and 7 bases separated the two germline ends. CDR1 is SGHRS and CDR2 is YFSETQ in the germline V gene. CDR3 sequence reads: CASSLGSGDTQYF. The CDR3 DNA reads as TGCGCCAGCAGCTTGGGGTCGGGAGATACGCAGTATTTT.

V and J are TRBV28 and TRBJ2-2; 9 bases are shared with TRBD1. This CDR3 spans 15 amino acids. J gave up 6 bases and V 4 bases, and 6 bases lay outside the gene matches. Germline V CDR1 and CDR2: MDHEN, SYDVKM. The CDR3 DNA follows: TGTGCCAGCAGTTCCGATGGACAGGGGCCCGGGGAGCTGTTTTTT. Translation: CASSSDGQGPGELFF.

This clone was recorded a few times. The genes are TRBV27 and TRBJ2-7; 7 nucleotides agree with TRBD1. Trimming cost V 3 bases and J 9 bases; bases outside gene matches: 20. Germline V gene data show CDR1 as MNHEY and CDR2 as SMNVEV (reference sequence). The CDR3 has 17 amino acids. Here the CDR3 reads CASSFLARDRTRRVQYF. In DNA form, the CDR3 reads TGTGCCAGCAGTTTCTTGGCCCGGGACAGAACTCGACGGGTGCAGTACTTC.

The V call is TRBV11-2, the J call TRBJ2-2; the D is unclear. This CDR3 contains 14 residues. Germline V gene data show CDR1 as SGHAT and CDR2 as FQNNGV. Trimming removed 0 bases at V and 5 bases at J, with 7 bases between. The CDR3 DNA reads as TGTGCCAGCAGCTTAGATCAGGTTACCGGGGAGCTGTTTTTT. Its translation is CASSLDQVTGELFF.

This rearrangement joins TRBV4-3 to TRBJ2-2, with 10 bases that match TRBD2. CDR1 and CDR2 (germline): LGHNA, YSLEER. After removal of 3 bases from V and 1 base from J, the junction contained 2 bases not matched to a gene. This CDR3 is 16 amino acids long. The DNA for the CDR3 is TGCGCCAGCAGCCACCCTAGCGGGGGGAACACCGGGGAGCTGTTTTTT. It specifies CASSHPSGGNTGELFF.

The J gene is TRBJ1-2, the V gene TRBV10-3, with 7 bases that match TRBD1. V dropped 8 bases and J dropped 0; count of bases not matched to a gene: 3. The CDR3 sequence is 13 residues long. The germline V gene encodes CDR1 ENHRY and CDR2 SYGVKD. The CDR3 here is CAIGDSPNYGYTF. CDR3 coding DNA: TGTGCCATCGGGGACAGTCCTAACTATGGCTACACCTTC.

The chain has TRBV2 and TRBJ2-7; 8 positions agree with TRBD1. The V and J ends lost 6 bases and 0 bases, in that order; junction bases with no gene match: 7. The CDR3 consists of 15 residues. Looked up from germline, CDR1 is SNHLY and CDR2 is FYNNEI. The CDR3 DNA follows: TGTGCCAGCAGGGCCGGGACAGGTAACTCCTACGAGCAGTACTTC. As protein: CASRAGTGNSYEQYF.

This sequence joins TRBV2 and TRBJ1-5; a possible D gene is TRBD1 (5 bases). With 7 bases removed from V and 1 base from J, the gap between germline ends came to 11 bases. The germline CDR1 and CDR2 sequences are SNHLY and FYNNEI. This CDR3 comprises 14 residues. The CDR3 is CASNGQGSNQPQHF. The CDR3 DNA reads as TGTGCCAGCAATGGCCAGGGCAGCAATCAGCCCCAGCATTTT.

The chain has TRBV7-7 and TRBJ2-1; 13 bases align to TRBD2. V shed 5 bases and J 9 bases; nucleotides not matched to a gene: 7. Germline lookup yields CDR1 SSHAT and CDR2 FNYEAQ (reference sequence). The CDR3 spans 15 residues. This CDR3 reads CASSHGTSGDPEQFF. For the CDR3, the DNA is TGTGCCAGCAGCCACGGGACTAGCGGGGACCCTGAGCAGTTCTTC. Combining the CDR3 with reference TRBV7-7 and TRBJ2-1 gives the whole variable domain GAGVSQSPRYKVTKRGQDVTLRCDPISSHATLYWYQQALGQGPEFLTYFNYEAQPDKSGLPSDRFSAERPEGSISTLTIQRTEQRDSAMYRCASSHGTSGDPEQFFGPGTRLTVL.

V and J are TRBV11-3 and TRBJ1-1; 7 bases map to TRBD1. Unmatched junction bases numbered 1, after V lost 0 bases and J lost 3 bases. The CDR3 runs to 14 residues. CDR1 SGHNT and CDR2 YENEEA come from the germline V gene. CDR3 protein: CASSLEGQDTEAFF. DNA for the CDR3: TGTGCCAGCAGCTTAGAAGGACAGGACACTGAAGCTTTCTTT.

This clone was seen a single time. The chain employs TRBV12-3 or TRBV12-4 and TRBJ2-3; D is uncertain. Trimming removed 6 bases at V and 7 bases at J, with 11 bases between. The CDR3 loop spans 12 amino acids. The CDR3 loop is CASSPSSNTQYF. The CDR3 DNA reads TGTGCCAGCAGCCCCTCCTCTAATACGCAGTATTTT.

This chain joins TRBV15 and TRBJ1-1; 10 nucleotides line up with TRBD1. Germline values: CDR1 LNHNV, CDR2 YYDKDF (reference sequence). Trimming took 6 bases from V and 5 from J; bases not matched to a gene: 6. This CDR3 comprises 14 residues. CDR3 in amino acids: CATRGRTGGTEAFF. In nucleotides, the CDR3 is TGTGCCACCAGAGGAAGGACAGGGGGAACTGAAGCTTTCTTT.

The chain couples TRBV28 to TRBJ2-7; a weak D match, TRBD2 (5 bases). Germline V gene data show CDR1 as MDHEN and CDR2 as SYDVKM. The CDR3 runs 12 residues. The V gene lost 7 bases and the J gene lost 4 bases, with 11 bases spanning the gap. For the CDR3, the DNA is TGTGCCAGCATTGGGAGTGGGTACGAGCAGTACTTC. This sequence encodes CASIGSGYEQYF.

The chain is built from TRBV11-2 and TRBJ2-2, with 7 bases aligning to TRBD2. V trimming: 7 bases; J trimming: 3 bases; junction bases outside the gene matches: 8. Per the germline V gene, CDR1 is SGHAT and CDR2 is FQNNGV. CDR3 length equals 15 residues. DNA for the CDR3: TGTGCCAGCATTGAGGGAGGGCCGTACACCGGGGAGCTGTTTTTT. This sequence encodes CASIEGGPYTGELFF.

The V call is TRBV5-1, the J call TRBJ2-7; perhaps TRBD2 as D (5 bases). The CDR3 runs 12 residues. Germline CDR1 SGHRS, CDR2 YFSETQ. The V end lost 0 bases, the J end lost 6 bases, and 7 bases lay between the germline ends. The DNA of the CDR3 is TGCGCCAGCAGCTTGGCGGGGAGCGAGCAGTACTTC. Translating gives CASSLAGSEQYF.

This chain connects TRBV4-3 to TRBJ1-5, with D perhaps TRBD1 (5 bases). The CDR3 runs 18 residues. The V gene lost 1 base and the J gene lost 0 bases, with 16 bases spanning the gap. Germline CDR1 LGHNA, CDR2 YSLEER. The CDR3 DNA follows: TGCGCCAGCAGCCAAGGTATAGGGGCAGGTCTTAGCAATCAGCCCCAGCATTTT. It is translated as CASSQGIGAGLSNQPQHF.

The CDR3 bases are TGTGCCAGCAGCTTAGGGTCGGGACTCCTTCATTCACCCCTCCACTTT. It yields the protein CASSLGSGLLHSPLHF. The chain uses TRBV7-2 and TRBJ1-6; a possible D gene is TRBD1 (5 bases). Per the germline V gene, CDR1 is SGHTA and CDR2 is FQGNSA. This CDR3 spans 16 amino acids. The V gene lost 1 base and the J gene lost 8 bases, with 15 bases spanning the gap.

The genes are TRBV5-1 and TRBJ2-4; 8 positions match TRBD1. Germline CDR1 and CDR2: SGHRS and YFSETQ. CDR3 size: 15 residues. V lost 4 bases and J lost 3; bases outside the gene matches: 6. This chain's CDR3 is CASSDQDRVKNIQYF. The CDR3 DNA is TGCGCCAGCAGCGACCAGGACAGGGTCAAAAACATTCAGTACTTC.

The V gene is TRBV6-5, the J gene TRBJ1-2, with TRBD1 matching 7 bases. Germline CDR1 MNHEY, CDR2 SVGAGI. CDR3 length equals 14 residues. J gave up 2 bases and V 6 bases, and 6 bases lay outside the gene matches. Here the CDR3 reads CASSPRGRNYGYTF. CDR3 DNA: TGTGCCAGCAGCCCGAGGGGGCGCAACTATGGCTACACCTTC.

The rearrangement joins TRBV19 to TRBJ1-2; 9 bases line up with TRBD1. J gave up 6 bases and V 7 bases, and 12 bases lay outside the gene matches. Looked up from germline, CDR1 is LNHDA and CDR2 is SQIVND (reference sequence). The CDR3 is made up of 15 amino acids. CDR3 loop: CASTTGGTGMDGYTF. The CDR3 DNA sequence: TGTGCCAGTACCACTGGAGGGACAGGGATGGATGGCTACACCTTC.

V is TRBV12-3 or TRBV12-4 and J is TRBJ1-2; TRBD1 aligns across 10 bases. V lost 4 bases, J lost 8 bases, and 4 bases stayed unmatched. The CDR3 runs to 13 residues. CDR3: CASSYRDRGGYTF. Here the CDR3 DNA reads TGTGCCAGCAGTTATCGGGACAGGGGAGGCTACACCTTC.